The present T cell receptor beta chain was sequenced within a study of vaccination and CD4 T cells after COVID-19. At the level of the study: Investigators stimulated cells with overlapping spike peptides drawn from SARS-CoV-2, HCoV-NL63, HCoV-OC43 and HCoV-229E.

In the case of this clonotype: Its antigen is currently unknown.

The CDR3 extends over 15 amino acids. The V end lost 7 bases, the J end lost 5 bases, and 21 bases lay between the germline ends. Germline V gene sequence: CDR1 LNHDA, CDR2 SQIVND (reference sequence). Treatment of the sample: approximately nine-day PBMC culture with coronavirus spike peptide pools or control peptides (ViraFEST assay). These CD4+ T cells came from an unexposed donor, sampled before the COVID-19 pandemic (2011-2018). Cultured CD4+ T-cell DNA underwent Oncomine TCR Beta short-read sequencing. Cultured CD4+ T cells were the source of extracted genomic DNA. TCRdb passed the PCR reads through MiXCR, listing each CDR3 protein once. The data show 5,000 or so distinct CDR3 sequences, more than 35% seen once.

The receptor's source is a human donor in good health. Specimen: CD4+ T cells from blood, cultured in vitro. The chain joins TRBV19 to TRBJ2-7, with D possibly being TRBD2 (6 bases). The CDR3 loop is CASKSGAGPRDEQYF. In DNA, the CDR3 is TGTGCCAGTAAGTCGGGTGCGGGACCCAGGGACGAGCAGTACTTC.